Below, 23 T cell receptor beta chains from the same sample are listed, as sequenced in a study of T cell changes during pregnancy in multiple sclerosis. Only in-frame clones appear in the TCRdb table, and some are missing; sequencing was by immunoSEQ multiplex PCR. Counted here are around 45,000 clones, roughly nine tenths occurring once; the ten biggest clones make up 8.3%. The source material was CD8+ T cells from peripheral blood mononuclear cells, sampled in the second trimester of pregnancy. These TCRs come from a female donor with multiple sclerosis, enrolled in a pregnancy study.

The chain's CDR3 is CASSSSRTGHNYGYTF. The CDR3 nucleotides are TGTGCCAGCAGCTCGTCAAGGACTGGGCATAACTATGGCTACACCTTC. The chain uses TRBV11-1 and TRBJ1-2; D is undetermined. V was trimmed by 4 bases and J by 1 base, leaving 16 bases between them. Germline V lookup: CDR1 SGHAT, CDR2 FQDESV (reference sequence). The CDR3 spans 16 residues.

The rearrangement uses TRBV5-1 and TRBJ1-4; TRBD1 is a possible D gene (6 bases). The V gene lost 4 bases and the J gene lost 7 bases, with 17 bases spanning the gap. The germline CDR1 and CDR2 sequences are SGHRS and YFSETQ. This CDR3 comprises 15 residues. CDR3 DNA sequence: TGCGCCAGCAGCCCTTTCGGGACATTGGGTGAAAAACTGTTTTTT. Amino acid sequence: CASSPFGTLGEKLFF.

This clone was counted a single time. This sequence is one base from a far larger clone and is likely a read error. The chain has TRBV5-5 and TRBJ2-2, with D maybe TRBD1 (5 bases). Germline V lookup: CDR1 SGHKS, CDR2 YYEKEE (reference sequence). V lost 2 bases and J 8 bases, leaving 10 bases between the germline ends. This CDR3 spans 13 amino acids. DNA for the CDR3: TGTGCCAGCAGCTTTGCAGGGCAAGGGGAGCTGTTTTTT. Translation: CASSFAGQGELFF.

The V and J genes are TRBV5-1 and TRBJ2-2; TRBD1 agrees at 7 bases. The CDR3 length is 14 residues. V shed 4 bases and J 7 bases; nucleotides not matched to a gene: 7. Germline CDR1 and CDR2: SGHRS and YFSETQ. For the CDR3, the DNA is TGCGCCAGCAGCAAAGGGACAGAACACGGGGAGCTGTTTTTT. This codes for CASSKGTEHGELFF.

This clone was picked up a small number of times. In DNA, the CDR3 is TGTGCCAGTAGTACCTCACCGACAGGGAACTATGGCTACACCTTC. Amino acid sequence: CASSTSPTGNYGYTF. The rearrangement joins TRBV19 to TRBJ1-2, with TRBD1 identical over 7 bases. Germline CDR1 is LNHDA and CDR2 is SQIVND (reference sequence). V lost 4 bases, J lost 2 bases, and 7 bases stayed unmatched. The CDR3 is 15 residues long.

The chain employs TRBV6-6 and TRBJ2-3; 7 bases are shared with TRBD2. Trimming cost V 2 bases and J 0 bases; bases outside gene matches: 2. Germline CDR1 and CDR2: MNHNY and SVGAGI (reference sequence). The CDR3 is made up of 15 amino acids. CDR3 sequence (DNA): TGTGCCAGCAGTTACGGGGGGGGGAGCACAGATACGCAGTATTTT. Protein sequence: CASSYGGGSTDTQYF.

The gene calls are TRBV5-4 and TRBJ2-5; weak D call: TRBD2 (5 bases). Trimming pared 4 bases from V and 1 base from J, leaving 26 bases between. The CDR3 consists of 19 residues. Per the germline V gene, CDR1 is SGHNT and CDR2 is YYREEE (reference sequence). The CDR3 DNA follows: TGTGCCAGCAGCCCAGGAACCCTCGGAGCGGCCCTACCCCAAGAGACCCAGTACTTC. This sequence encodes CASSPGTLGAALPQETQYF.

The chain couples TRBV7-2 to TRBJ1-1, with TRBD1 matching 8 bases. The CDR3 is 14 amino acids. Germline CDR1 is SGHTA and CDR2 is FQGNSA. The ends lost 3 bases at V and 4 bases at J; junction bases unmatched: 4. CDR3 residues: CASSFLTGATEAFF. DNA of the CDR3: TGTGCCAGCAGCTTCCTGACAGGGGCCACTGAAGCTTTCTTT.

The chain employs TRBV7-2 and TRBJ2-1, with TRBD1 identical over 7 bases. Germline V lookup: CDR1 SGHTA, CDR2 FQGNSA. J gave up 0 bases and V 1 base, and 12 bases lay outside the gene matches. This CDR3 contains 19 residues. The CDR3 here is CASSLDLASTGSSYNEQFF. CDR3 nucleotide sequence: TGTGCCAGCAGCTTAGATTTAGCCTCGACAGGGAGCTCCTACAATGAGCAGTTCTTC.

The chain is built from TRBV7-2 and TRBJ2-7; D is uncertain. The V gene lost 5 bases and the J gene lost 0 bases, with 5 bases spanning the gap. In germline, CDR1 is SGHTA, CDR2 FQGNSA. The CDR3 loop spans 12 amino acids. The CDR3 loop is CASSPSSYEQYF. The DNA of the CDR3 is TGTGCCAGCAGCCCCAGCTCCTACGAGCAGTACTTC.

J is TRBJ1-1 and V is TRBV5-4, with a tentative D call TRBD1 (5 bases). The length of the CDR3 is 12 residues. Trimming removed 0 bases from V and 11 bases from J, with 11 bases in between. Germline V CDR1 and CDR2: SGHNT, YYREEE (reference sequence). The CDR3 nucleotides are TGTGCCAGCAGCTTGGGGGGCGTTGAGGCTTTCTTT. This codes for CASSLGGVEAFF.

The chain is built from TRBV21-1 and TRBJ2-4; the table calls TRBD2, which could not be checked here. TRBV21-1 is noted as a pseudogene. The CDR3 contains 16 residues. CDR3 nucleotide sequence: TGTGCCAGCAGCATATCCCCCAGGCGGAGGCAAAACATTCAGTACTTC. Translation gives CASSISPRRRQNIQYF.

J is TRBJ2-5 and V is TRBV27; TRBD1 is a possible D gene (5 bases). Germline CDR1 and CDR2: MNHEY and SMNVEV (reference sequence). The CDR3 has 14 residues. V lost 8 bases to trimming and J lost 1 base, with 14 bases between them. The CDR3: CASGASGLQETQYF. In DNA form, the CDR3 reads TGTGCCAGCGGGGCTTCGGGCCTCCAAGAGACCCAGTACTTC.

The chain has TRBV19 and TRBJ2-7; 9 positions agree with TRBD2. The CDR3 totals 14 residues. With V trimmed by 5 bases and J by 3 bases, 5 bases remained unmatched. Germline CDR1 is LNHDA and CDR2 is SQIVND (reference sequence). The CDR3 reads CASSLLAGSYEQYF. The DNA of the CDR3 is TGTGCCAGTAGTTTACTAGCGGGTAGCTACGAGCAGTACTTC. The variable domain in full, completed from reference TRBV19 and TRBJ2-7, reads DGGITQSPKYLFRKEGQNVTLSCEQNLNHDAMYWYRQDPGQGLRLIYYSQIVNDFQKGDIAEGYSVSREKKESFPLTVTSAQKNPTAFYLCASSLLAGSYEQYFGPGTRLTVT.

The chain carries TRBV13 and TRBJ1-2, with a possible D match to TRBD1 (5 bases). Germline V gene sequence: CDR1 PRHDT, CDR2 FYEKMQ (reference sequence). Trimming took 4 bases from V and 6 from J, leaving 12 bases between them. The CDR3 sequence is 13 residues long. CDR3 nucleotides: TGTGCCAGCAGCTCCGTGGACATCCATGGCTACACCTTC. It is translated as CASSSVDIHGYTF.

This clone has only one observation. CDR3 DNA sequence: TGCAGCGTTGCTGGGGGCTTACGAGAGACCCAGTACTTC. Protein sequence: CSVAGGLRETQYF. V usage is TRBV29-1 and J usage is TRBJ2-5; a weak D match, TRBD1 (6 bases). The V end lost 4 bases, the J end lost 4 bases, and 13 bases lay between the germline ends. The CDR3 covers 13 residues. In germline, CDR1 is SQVTM, CDR2 ANQGSEA.

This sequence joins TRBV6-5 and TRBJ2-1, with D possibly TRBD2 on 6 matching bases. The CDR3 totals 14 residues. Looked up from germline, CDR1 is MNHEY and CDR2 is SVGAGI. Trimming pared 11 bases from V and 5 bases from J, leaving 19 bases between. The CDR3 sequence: CAAAPGVKNNEQFF. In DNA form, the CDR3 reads TGTGCCGCTGCCCCGGGAGTGAAAAACAATGAGCAGTTCTTC.

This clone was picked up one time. CDR3 amino acids: CASGQGDQPQHF. CDR3 DNA: TGTGCCAGCGGACAGGGCGATCAGCCCCAGCATTTT. The chain joins TRBV9 to TRBJ1-5; 8 nucleotides match TRBD1. The CDR3 is 12 residues long. The ends lost 7 bases at V and 5 bases at J; junction bases unmatched: 2. CDR1 SGDLS and CDR2 YYNGEE come from the germline V gene.

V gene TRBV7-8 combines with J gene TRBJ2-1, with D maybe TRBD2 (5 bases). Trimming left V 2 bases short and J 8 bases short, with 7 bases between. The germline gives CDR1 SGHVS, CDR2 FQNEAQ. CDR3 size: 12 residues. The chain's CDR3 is CASSLLADEQFF. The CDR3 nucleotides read TGTGCCAGCAGCTTACTAGCAGATGAGCAGTTCTTC.

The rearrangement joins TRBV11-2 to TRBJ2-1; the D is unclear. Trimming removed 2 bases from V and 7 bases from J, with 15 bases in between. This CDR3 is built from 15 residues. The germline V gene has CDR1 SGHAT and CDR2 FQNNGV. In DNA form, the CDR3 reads TGTGCCAGCAGCTTACGGAGCGAGGCGAAGAATGAGCAGTTCTTC. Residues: CASSLRSEAKNEQFF.

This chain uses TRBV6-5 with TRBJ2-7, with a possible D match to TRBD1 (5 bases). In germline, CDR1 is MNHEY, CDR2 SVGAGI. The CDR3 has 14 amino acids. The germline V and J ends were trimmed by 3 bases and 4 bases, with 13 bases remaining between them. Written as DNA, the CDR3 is TGTGCCAGCAGTTATCAGGGCGGCCTATACGAGCAGTACTTC. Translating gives CASSYQGGLYEQYF.

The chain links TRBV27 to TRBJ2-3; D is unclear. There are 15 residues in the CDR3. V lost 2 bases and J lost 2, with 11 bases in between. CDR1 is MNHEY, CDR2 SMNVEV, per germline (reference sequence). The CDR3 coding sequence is TGTGCCAGCAGTTTAACCAAACCTACCACAGATACGCAGTATTTT. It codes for CASSLTKPTTDTQYF.

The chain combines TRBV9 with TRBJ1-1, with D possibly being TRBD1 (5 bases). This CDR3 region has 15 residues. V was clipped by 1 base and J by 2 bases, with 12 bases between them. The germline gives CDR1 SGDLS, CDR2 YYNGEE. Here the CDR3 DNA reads TGTGCCAGCAGCGTAAGTTTGACAGCAAACACTGAAGCTTTCTTT. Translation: CASSVSLTANTEAFF.